The text below deals with one T cell receptor (beta chain). The sample originates from a study of yellow fever vaccine responses in identical twins. MiXCR, applied by TCRdb to the RT-PCR reads, yields one record per CDR3 protein. The sample lists around 5,300 distinct CDR3 sequences; 86% were seen once. Trimming pared 0 bases from V and 5 bases from J, leaving 5 bases between. The CDR3 spans 13 residues. Germline CDR1 is SGHRS and CDR2 is YFSETQ. The TCR sequence derives from a woman aged 18-29 years who received the yellow fever vaccine. This material consisted of T cells from blood (PBMCs), unsorted or a sorted subset (not recorded which), taken before or after yellow fever vaccination (not recorded which). The chain is built from TRBV5-1 and TRBJ2-2; no firm D call. CDR3 in DNA: TGCGCCAGCAGCTTGGGGGGAACCGGGGAGCTGTTTTTT. Translating gives CASSLGGTGELFF.